Following are 8 T cell receptor beta chains from one sample sequenced in a study of T cell clonotyping in hematopoietic cell transplantation. Assay used: immunoSEQ multiplex PCR; TCRdb lists only in-frame clones, some missing. The sample has roughly 8,000 clones, around 81% seen once. The specimen comprised peripheral blood mononuclear cells, sampled 180 days after allogeneic stem cell transplant. The source of these receptors is a female patient aged 50-65 years who had an allogeneic stem cell transplant from an unrelated donor, so the T cells may come from the graft donor. Some clones in this sample may be carry-over from other donors' samples.

The gene calls are TRBV6-1 and TRBJ1-2, with 8 bases fitting TRBD1. The germline CDR1 and CDR2 sequences are MNHNS and SASEGT. The CDR3 runs to 15 residues. The V and J ends lost 6 bases and 2 bases, in that order; junction bases with no gene match: 8. The chain's CDR3 is CASRSRTGLNYGYTF. CDR3 nucleotide sequence: TGTGCCAGCAGAAGTAGGACAGGGCTAAACTATGGCTACACCTTC.

As DNA, the CDR3 is TGTGCCAGCAGAACCGGGGGCCAGGACACTGAAGCTTTCTTT. Protein: CASRTGGQDTEAFF. This chain joins TRBV28 and TRBJ1-1; tentatively, D is TRBD1 (6 bases). Germline lookup yields CDR1 MDHEN and CDR2 SYDVKM. The CDR3 contains 14 residues. V dropped 6 bases and J dropped 3 bases, with 14 bases sitting between them. Using reference TRBV28 and TRBJ1-1 for the parts outside the CDR3, the full variable domain is DVKVTQSSRYLVKRTGEKVFLECVQDMDHENMFWYRQDPGLGLRLIYFSYDVKMKEKGDIPEGYSVSREKKERFSLILESASTNQTSMYLCASRTGGQDTEAFFGQGTRLTVV.

The genes are TRBV5-1 and TRBJ1-3, with D perhaps matching TRBD1 (5 bases). Germline V lookup: CDR1 SGHRS, CDR2 YFSETQ. This CDR3 region has 15 residues. Trimming pared 7 bases from V and 8 bases from J, leaving 22 bases between. The CDR3 nucleotides read TGCGCCAGCGGCGACCGGGACGCCGATCTAGACACCATATATTTT. Its protein product is CASGDRDADLDTIYF.

The chain employs TRBV5-6 and TRBJ1-2, with D unclear. CDR1 is SGHDT, CDR2 YYEEEE, per germline. Deletions cut 4 bases from V and 2 bases from J, with 12 bases between. This CDR3 spans 14 amino acids. The CDR3 loop is CASSGRLRNYGYTF. CDR3 DNA: TGTGCCAGCAGCGGGCGGTTAAGGAACTATGGCTACACCTTC.

The gene calls are TRBV7-2 and TRBJ2-5; D is undetermined. Germline values: CDR1 SGHTA, CDR2 FQGNSA. The CDR3 is made up of 13 amino acids. Trimming took off 1 base at V and 5 bases at J, with 8 bases between the two ends. The CDR3 region has the DNA TGTGCCAGCAGCTTAGTTCTCTTGGAGACCCAGTACTTC. This codes for CASSLVLLETQYF.

The chain joins TRBV19 to TRBJ1-5; weak D call: TRBD1 (5 bases). There are 16 residues in the CDR3. The V end was cut by 3 bases, the J end by 5 bases, with 17 bases between. CDR1 is LNHDA and CDR2 is SQIVND in the germline V gene (reference sequence). In nucleotides, the CDR3 is TGTGCCAGTAGTATTCTACGGGAAATGGGGGATCAGCCCCAGCATTTT. Residues: CASSILREMGDQPQHF.

J is TRBJ1-6 and V is TRBV7-2; D is undetermined. Trimming removed 5 bases at V and 5 bases at J, with 13 bases between. This CDR3 has 15 residues. Germline values: CDR1 SGHTA, CDR2 FQGNSA. The CDR3 DNA follows: TGTGCCAGCAGCCCCGGATCCGGCGATAATTCACCCCTCCACTTT. Translation: CASSPGSGDNSPLHF.

On this clone: One end of the junction varies from germline; a read error may be responsible. The chain recombines TRBV7-2 with TRBJ2-5; no clear D. Germline V lookup: CDR1 SGHTA, CDR2 FQGNSA. This CDR3 spans 13 amino acids. The CDR3: CASSLAGQGTQYF. The CDR3 coding sequence is TGTGCCAGCAGCTTAGCAGGCCAAGGGACCCAGTACTTC.